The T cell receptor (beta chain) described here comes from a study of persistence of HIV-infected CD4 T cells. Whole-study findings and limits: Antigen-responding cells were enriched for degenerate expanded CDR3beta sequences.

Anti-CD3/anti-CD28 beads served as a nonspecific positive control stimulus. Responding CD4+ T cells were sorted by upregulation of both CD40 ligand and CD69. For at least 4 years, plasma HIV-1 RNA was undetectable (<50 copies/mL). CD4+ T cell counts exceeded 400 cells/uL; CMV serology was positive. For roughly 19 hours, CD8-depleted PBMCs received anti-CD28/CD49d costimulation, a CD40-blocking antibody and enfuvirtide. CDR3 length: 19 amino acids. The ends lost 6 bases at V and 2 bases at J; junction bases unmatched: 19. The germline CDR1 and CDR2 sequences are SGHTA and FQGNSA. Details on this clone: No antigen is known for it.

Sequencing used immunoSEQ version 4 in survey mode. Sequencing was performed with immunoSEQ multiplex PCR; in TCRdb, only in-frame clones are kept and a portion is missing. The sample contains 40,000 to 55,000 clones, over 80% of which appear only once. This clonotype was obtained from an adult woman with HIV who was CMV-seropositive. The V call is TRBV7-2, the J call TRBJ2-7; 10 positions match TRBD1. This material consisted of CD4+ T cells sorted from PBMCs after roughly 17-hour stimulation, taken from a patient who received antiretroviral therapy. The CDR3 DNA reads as TGTGCCAGCAGACAACATCCGGGACAGGGGAGCCGTACAACCTACGAGCAGTACTTC. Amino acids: CASRQHPGQGSRTTYEQYF. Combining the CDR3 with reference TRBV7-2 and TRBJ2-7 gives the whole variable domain GAGVSQSPSNKVTEKGKDVELRCDPISGHTALYWYRQSLGQGLEFLIYFQGNSAPDKSGLPSDRFSAERTGGSVSTLTIQRTQQEDSAVYLCASRQHPGQGSRTTYEQYFGPGTRLTVT.